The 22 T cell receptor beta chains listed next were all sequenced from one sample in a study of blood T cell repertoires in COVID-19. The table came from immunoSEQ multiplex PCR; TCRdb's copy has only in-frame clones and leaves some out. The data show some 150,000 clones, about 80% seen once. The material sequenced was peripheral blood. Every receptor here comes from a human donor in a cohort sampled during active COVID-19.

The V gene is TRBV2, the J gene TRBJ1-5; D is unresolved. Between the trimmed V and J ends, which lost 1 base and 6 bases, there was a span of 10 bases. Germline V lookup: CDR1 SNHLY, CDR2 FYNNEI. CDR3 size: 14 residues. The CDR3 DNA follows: TGTGCCAGCAGTGAAGGGGGAGGTACTCAGCCCCAGCATTTT. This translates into CASSEGGGTQPQHF. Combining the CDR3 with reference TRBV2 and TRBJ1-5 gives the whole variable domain EPEVTQTPSHQVTQMGQEVILRCVPISNHLYFYWYRQILGQKVEFLVSFYNNEISEKSEIFDDQFSVERPDGSNFTLKIRSTKLEDSAMYFCASSEGGGTQPQHFGDGTRLSIL.

The CDR3 DNA is TGTGCCAGCAGCCCTGCCGGGTCTTCCTCCTACAATGAGCAGTTCTTC. It encodes CASSPAGSSSYNEQFF. This chain uses TRBV9 with TRBJ2-1, with D unclear. Per the germline V gene, CDR1 is SGDLS and CDR2 is YYNGEE. The CDR3 loop spans 16 amino acids. Deletions cut 4 bases from V and 0 bases from J, with 14 bases between.

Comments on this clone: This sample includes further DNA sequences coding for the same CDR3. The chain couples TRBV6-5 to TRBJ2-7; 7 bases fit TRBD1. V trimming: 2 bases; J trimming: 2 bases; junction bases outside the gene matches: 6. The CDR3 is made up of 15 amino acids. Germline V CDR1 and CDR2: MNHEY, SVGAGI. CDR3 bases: TGTGCCAGCAGTTACCGGGACAGAGGGACCTACGAGCAGTACTTC. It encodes CASSYRDRGTYEQYF.

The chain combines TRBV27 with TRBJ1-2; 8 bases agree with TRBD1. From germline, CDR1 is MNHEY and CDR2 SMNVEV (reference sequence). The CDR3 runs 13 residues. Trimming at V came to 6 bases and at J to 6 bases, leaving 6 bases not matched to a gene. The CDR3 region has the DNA TGTGCCAGCAGCACAGACAGGGGCGATGGCTACACCTTC. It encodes CASSTDRGDGYTF.

CDR3 in amino acids: CASSLTEASNSPLHF. CDR3 nucleotide sequence: TGTGCCAGCTCACTGACGGAGGCCTCTAATTCACCCCTCCACTTT. The V and J genes are TRBV6-4 and TRBJ1-6; no reliable D call. Per the germline V gene, CDR1 is MRHNA and CDR2 is SNTAGT. This CDR3 has 15 amino acids. The germline V and J ends were trimmed by 8 bases and 6 bases, with 17 bases remaining between them.

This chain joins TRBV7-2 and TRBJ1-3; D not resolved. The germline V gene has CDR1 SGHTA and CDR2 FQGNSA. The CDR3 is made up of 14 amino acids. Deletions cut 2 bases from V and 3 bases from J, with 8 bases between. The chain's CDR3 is CASSLTQSGNTIYF. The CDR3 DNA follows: TGTGCCAGCAGCTTAACACAGAGTGGAAACACCATATATTTT.

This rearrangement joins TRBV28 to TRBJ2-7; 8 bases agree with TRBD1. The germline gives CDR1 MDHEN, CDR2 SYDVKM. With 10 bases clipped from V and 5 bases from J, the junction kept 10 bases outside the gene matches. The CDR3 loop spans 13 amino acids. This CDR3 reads CATRGQVYHEQYF. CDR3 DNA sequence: TGTGCCACGAGGGGACAGGTGTACCACGAGCAGTACTTC.

The CDR3 region has the DNA TGTGCCAGCAGTTTCGGGGTCAATGAGCAGTTCTTC. It yields the protein CASSFGVNEQFF. The V and J genes are TRBV12-3 or TRBV12-4 and TRBJ2-1; perhaps TRBD2 as D (5 bases). The germline V and J ends were trimmed by 3 bases and 6 bases, with 6 bases remaining between them. CDR3 size: 12 residues.

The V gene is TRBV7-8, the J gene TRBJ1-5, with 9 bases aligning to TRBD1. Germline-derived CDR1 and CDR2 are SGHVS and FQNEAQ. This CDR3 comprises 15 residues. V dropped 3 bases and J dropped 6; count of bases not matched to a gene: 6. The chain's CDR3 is CASSFRQGDIQPQHF. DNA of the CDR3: TGTGCCAGCAGCTTTAGACAGGGGGATATTCAGCCCCAGCATTTT.

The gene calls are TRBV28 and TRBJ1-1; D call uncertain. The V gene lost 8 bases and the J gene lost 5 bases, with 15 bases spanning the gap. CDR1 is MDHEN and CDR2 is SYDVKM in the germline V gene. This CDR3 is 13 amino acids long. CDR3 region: CASWRPFRTEAFF. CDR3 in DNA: TGTGCCAGCTGGCGGCCGTTTCGGACTGAAGCTTTCTTT. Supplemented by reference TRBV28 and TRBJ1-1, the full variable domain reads DVKVTQSSRYLVKRTGEKVFLECVQDMDHENMFWYRQDPGLGLRLIYFSYDVKMKEKGDIPEGYSVSREKKERFSLILESASTNQTSMYLCASWRPFRTEAFFGQGTRLTVV.

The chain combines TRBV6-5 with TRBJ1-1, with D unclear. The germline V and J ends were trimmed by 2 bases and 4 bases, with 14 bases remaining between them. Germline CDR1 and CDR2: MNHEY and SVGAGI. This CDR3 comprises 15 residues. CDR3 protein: CASSYEAAGSTEAFF. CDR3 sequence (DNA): TGTGCCAGCAGTTACGAGGCCGCGGGAAGCACTGAAGCTTTCTTT.

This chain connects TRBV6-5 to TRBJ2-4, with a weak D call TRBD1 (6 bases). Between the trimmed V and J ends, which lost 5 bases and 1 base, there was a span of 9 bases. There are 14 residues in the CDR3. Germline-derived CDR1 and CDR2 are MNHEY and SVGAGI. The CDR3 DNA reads TGTGCCAGCAGTCGTGACAGGGCCAAAAACATTCAGTACTTC. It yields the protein CASSRDRAKNIQYF.

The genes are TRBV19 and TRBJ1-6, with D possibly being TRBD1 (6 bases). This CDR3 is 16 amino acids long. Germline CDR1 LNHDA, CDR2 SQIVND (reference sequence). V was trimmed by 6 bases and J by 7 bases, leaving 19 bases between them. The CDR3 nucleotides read TGTGCCAGTAGCGCGAGAGGGACAAGTGGGAATTCACCCCTCCACTTT. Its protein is CASSARGTSGNSPLHF. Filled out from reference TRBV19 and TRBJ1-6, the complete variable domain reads DGGITQSPKYLFRKEGQNVTLSCEQNLNHDAMYWYRQDPGQGLRLIYYSQIVNDFQKGDIAEGYSVSREKKESFPLTVTSAQKNPTAFYLCASSARGTSGNSPLHFGNGTRLTVT.

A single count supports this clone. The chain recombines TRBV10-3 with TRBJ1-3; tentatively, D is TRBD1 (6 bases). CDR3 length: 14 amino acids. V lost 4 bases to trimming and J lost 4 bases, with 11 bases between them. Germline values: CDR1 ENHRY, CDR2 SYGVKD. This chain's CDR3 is CAISAQGPGNTIYF. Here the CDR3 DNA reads TGTGCCATCAGTGCCCAGGGGCCCGGAAACACCATATATTTT.

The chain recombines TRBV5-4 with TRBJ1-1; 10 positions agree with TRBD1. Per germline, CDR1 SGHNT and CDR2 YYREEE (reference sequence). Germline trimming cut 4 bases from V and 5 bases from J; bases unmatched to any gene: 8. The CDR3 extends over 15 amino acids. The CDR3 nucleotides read TGTGCCAGCAGCGACCGACAGGGGGCAACAACTGAAGCTTTCTTT. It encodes CASSDRQGATTEAFF.

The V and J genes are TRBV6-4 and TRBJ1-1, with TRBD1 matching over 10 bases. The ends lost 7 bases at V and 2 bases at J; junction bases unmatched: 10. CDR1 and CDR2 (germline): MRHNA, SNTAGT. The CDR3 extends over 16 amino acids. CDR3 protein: CASKRDRGALNTEAFF. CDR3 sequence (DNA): TGTGCCAGCAAGAGGGACAGGGGTGCTCTAAACACTGAAGCTTTCTTT.

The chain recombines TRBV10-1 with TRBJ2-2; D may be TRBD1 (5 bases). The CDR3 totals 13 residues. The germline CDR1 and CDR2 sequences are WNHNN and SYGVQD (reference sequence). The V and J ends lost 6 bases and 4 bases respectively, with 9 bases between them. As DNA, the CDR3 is TGCGCCAGCAGACCCGACAGCACCGGGGAGCTGTTTTTT. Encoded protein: CASRPDSTGELFF.

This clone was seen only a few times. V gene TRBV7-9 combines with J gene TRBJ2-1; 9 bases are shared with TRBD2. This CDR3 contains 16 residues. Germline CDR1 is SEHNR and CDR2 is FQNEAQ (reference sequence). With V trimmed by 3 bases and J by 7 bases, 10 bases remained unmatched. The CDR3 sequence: CASSFFRASGINEQFF. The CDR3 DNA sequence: TGTGCCAGCAGCTTCTTCAGGGCTAGCGGGATAAATGAGCAGTTCTTC.

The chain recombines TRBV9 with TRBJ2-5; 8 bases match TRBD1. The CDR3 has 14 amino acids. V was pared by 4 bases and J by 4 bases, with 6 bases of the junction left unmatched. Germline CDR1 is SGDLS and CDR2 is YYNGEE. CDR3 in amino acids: CASSFIQGGETQYF. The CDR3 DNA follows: TGTGCCAGCAGCTTCATACAGGGGGGAGAGACCCAGTACTTC.

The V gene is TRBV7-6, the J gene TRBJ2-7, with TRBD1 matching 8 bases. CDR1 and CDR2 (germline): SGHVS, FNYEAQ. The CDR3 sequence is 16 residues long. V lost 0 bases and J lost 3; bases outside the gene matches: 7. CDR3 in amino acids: CASSLARTGFGYEQYF. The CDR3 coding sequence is TGTGCCAGCAGCTTAGCCCGGACAGGGTTTGGCTACGAGCAGTACTTC.

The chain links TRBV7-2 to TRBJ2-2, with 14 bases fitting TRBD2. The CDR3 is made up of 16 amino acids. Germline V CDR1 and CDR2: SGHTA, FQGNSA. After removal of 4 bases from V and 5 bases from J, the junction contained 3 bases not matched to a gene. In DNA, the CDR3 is TGTGCCAGCAGCTGGAGACTAGCGGGGGGGACCGGGGAGCTGTTTTTT. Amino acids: CASSWRLAGGTGELFF.

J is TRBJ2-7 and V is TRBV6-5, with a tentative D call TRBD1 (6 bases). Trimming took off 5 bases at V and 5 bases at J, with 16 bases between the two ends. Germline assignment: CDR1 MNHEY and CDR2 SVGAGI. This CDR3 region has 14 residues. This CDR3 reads CASSKQGIDDEQYF. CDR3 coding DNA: TGTGCCAGCAGTAAACAGGGAATTGACGACGAGCAGTACTTC.